The 5 T cell receptor beta chains listed next were all sequenced from one sample in a study of human T cells and chemical hapten exposure. The authors extracted total RNA from unfractionated whole blood. TCRdb reprocessed the 5' RACE reads via MiXCR and lists one record per CDR3 protein. Of 150,000 or so distinct CDR3 sequences listed, roughly 4% are singletons. The receptors here all came from a female donor in good health.

This clonotype was detected ten times or more. J is TRBJ1-6 and V is TRBV5-1; D is perhaps TRBD1 (6 bases). The V and J ends lost 4 bases and 9 bases respectively, with 17 bases between them. This CDR3 region has 15 residues. The germline V gene encodes CDR1 SGHRS and CDR2 YFSETQ. The CDR3, as DNA: TGCGCCAGCAGCCCCACAACAGGGAGGAGTTCACCCCTCCACTTT. Protein sequence: CASSPTTGRSSPLHF.

This clonotype has ten or more counts. This rearrangement joins TRBV7-2 to TRBJ2-5; D might be TRBD2 (6 bases). Germline V CDR1 and CDR2: SGHTA, FQGNSA. V lost 0 bases and J lost 0, with 14 bases in between. The CDR3 is 17 amino acids. CDR3 residues: CASSLAFSGGYQETQYF. The CDR3 DNA reads TGTGCCAGCAGCTTAGCGTTTAGCGGAGGGTACCAAGAGACCCAGTACTTC.

On this clonotype itself: A much more abundant neighbour one base away suggests this may be a read error. The J gene is TRBJ2-1, the V gene TRBV7-8; D call uncertain. This CDR3 comprises 13 residues. CDR1 and CDR2 from the germline V gene are SGHVS and FQNEAQ. CDR3 nucleotide sequence: TGTGCCAGCAGTTACGCCTCCTACAATGAGAAGTTCTTC. Translation: CASSYASYNEKFF.

The sample holds many counts of this clonotype. This chain connects TRBV7-9 to TRBJ1-4, with D hard to call. Germline CDR1 reads SEHNR; CDR2 reads FQNEAQ (reference sequence). This CDR3 has 16 amino acids. V was shortened by 0 bases and J by 4 bases, with 12 bases between the two germline ends. The CDR3 here is CASSLASGECNEKLFF. The CDR3, as DNA: TGTGCCAGCAGCTTAGCGTCCGGGGAGTGTAATGAAAAACTGTTTTTT.

In this sample, this clonotype turned up many times. The chain is built from TRBV7-2 and TRBJ1-6; a possible D gene is TRBD1 (5 bases). V gave up 5 bases and J gave up 7 bases, with 21 bases separating them. The CDR3 runs 17 residues. From germline, CDR1 is SGHTA and CDR2 FQGNSA. Here the CDR3 DNA reads TGTGCCAGCAGCCCGGGGGGTGGGGCAGTCTCCAATTCACCCCTCCACTTT. Encoded protein: CASSPGGGAVSNSPLHF.